The clone carrying this T cell receptor beta chain has at least ten counts. Its antigen remains unknown. Indicated time point: persistent/refractory GD, antithyroid drugs over 5 years with positive TRAb. PBMCs were the source of the RNA used for TCR sequencing. The sample belongs to a study of regulatory T cells in long-lasting Graves disease. Overall study findings and caveats: Limited samples may have lowered accuracy. The number of shared public clonotypes was higher in persistent patients (about 3,000) than new patients (around 890). With persistent disease, TRBV28, TRBJ1-2 and TRBJ2-5 were the favored segments.

Assembly of TCR beta libraries relied on iRepertoire HTBI primers together with Arm-PCR of CDR3 regions. A single record per CDR3 protein comes from TCRdb applying MiXCR to the multiplex PCR reads. This table holds around 460,000 distinct CDR3 sequences, approximately 23% found once. Germline values: CDR1 SNHLY, CDR2 FYNNEI. With 5 bases clipped from V and 1 base from J, the junction kept 5 bases outside the gene matches. The CDR3 is 14 amino acids. The origin of this receptor is a female donor with Graves disease. Source: peripheral blood mononuclear cells (PBMCs), taken when the disease was refractory, from a patient treated with antithyroid drugs. The rearrangement joins TRBV2 to TRBJ2-7; 7 bases agree with TRBD1. CDR3 sequence: CASSTGTVSYEQYF. In nucleotides, the CDR3 is TGTGCCAGCAGTACTGGGACAGTATCCTACGAGCAGTACTTC.